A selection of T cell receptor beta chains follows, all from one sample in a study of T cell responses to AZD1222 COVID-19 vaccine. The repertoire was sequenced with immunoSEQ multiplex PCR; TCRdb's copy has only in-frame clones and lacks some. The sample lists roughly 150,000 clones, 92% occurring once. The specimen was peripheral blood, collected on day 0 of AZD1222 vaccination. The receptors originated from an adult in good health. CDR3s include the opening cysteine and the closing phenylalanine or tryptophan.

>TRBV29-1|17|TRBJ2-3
CSVARGLAGDGPDTQYF
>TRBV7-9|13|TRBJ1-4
CASGLSSNEKLFF
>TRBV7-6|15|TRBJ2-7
CASSLDGGASYEQYF
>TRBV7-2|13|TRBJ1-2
CASSATSLYGYTF
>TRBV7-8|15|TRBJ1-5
CASSSAGPRGQPQHF
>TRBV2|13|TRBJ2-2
CASEDRDTGELFF
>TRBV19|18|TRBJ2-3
CASSPGQGLLSRTDTQYF
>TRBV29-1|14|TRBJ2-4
CSVAYRGTGDIQYF
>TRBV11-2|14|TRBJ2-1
CASSLATNYNEQFF
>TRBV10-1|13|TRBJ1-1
CASSESVNTEAFF
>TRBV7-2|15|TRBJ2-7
CASSLIRLVGSEQYF
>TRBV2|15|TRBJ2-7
CASSHREQGLFPQYF
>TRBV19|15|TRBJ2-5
CASSIRGETQETQYF
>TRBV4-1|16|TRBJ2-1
CASSQVPGLAHPEQFF
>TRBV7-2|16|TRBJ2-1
CASSTRTDRLYNEQFF
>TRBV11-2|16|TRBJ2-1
CASSVVAGGSYNEQFF
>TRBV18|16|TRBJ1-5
CASSPIGQLSNQPQHF
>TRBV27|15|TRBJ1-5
CASSPQRGSNQPQHF
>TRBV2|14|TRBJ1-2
CASSPPLADYGYTF
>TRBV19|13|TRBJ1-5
CASSTREAAPQHF
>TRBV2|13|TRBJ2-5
CASSTGGLETQYF
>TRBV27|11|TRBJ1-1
CATLGGTEAFF
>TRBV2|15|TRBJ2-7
CASKIWTGGPYEQYF